This T cell receptor beta chain was recorded in a study of T cell repertoires in cytomegalovirus infection. At the level of the study: Both CMV infection and a matching HLA type were indicated by public TCR beta signatures.

This CDR3 is built from 15 residues. V was cut by 4 bases and J by 4 bases, with 11 bases left in between. Notes on the study in general: Carriers of CMV and the relevant HLA type were discriminated by public TCR beta frequency. Ex vivo, HLA-C-restricted CMV-specific TCR beta clonotypes prevailed over the rest of the response.

TCRdb itself ran the reads through MiXCR, one entry per CDR3 protein. The sample records some 400,000 distinct CDR3 sequences, roughly 20% being singletons. For this clonotype: As yet, its antigen is unknown.

The chain carries TRBV12-3 or TRBV12-4 and TRBJ1-6; perhaps TRBD1 as D (5 bases). The specimen was PBMCs. This receptor was obtained from a human donor in good health (CMV status not recorded). Some clones in this sample may be carry-over from other donors' samples. The CDR3 DNA sequence: TGTGCCAGCAGTTCCGCAGGGCTTTATAATTCACCCCTCCACTTT. Its protein product is CASSSAGLYNSPLHF.